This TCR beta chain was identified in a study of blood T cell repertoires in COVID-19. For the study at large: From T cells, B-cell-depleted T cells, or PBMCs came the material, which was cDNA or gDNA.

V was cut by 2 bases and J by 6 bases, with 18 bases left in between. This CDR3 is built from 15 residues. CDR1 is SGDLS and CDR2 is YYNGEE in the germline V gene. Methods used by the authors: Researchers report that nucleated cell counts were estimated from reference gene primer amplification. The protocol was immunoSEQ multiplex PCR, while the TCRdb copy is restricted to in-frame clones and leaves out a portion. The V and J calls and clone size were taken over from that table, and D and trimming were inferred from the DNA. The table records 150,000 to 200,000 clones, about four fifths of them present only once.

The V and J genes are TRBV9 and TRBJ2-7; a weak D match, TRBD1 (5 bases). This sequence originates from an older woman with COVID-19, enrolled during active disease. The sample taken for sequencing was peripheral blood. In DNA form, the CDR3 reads TGTGCCAGCAGCGTGTGGGGCAGGGTGGGAAGCGAGCAGTACTTC. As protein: CASSVWGRVGSEQYF.